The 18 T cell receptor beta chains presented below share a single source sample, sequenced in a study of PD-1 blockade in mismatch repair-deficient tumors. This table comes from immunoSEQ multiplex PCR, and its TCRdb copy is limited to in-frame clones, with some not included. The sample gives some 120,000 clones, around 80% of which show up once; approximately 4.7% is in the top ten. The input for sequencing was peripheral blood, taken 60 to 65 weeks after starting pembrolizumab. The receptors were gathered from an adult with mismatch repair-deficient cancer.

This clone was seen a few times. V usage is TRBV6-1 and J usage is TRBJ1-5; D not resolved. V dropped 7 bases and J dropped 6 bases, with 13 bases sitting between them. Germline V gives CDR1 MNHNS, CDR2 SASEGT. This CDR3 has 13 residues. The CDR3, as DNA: TGTGCCAGCATACTGACCGTCGGTCAGCCCCAGCATTTT. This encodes CASILTVGQPQHF.

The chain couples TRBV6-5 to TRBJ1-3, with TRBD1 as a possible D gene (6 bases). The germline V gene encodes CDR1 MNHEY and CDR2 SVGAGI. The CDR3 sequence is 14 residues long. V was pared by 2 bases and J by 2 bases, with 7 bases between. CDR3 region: CASSYEGAGNTIYF. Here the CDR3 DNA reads TGTGCCAGCAGTTACGAGGGGGCTGGAAACACCATATATTTT.

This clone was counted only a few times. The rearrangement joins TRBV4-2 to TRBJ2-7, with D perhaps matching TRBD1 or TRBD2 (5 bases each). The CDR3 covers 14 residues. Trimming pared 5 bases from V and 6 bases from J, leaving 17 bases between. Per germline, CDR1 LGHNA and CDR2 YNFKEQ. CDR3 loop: CASSLVSGAGEQYF. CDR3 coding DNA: TGTGCCAGCAGCTTAGTTTCTGGGGCGGGCGAGCAGTACTTC.

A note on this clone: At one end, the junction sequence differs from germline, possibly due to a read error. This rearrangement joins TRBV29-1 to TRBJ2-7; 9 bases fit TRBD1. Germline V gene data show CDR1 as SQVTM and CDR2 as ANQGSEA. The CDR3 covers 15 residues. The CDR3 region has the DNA TGCAGCGTCGAAGGGGGACAGGGTGGGAATGTCGGGCAGTACTTC. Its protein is CSVEGGQGGNVGQYF.

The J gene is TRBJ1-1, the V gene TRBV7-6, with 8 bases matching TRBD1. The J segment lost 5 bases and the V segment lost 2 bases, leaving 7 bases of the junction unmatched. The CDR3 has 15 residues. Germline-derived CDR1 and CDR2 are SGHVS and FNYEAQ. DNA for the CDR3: TGTGCCAGCAGCTTATCCAGTACAGGGGGTACTGAAGCTTTCTTT. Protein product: CASSLSSTGGTEAFF. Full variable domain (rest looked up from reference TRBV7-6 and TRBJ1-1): GAGVSQSPRYKVTKRGQDVALRCDPISGHVSLYWYRQALGQGPEFLTYFNYEAQQDKSGLPNDRFSAERPEGSISTLTIQRTEQRDSAMYRCASSLSSTGGTEAFFGQGTRLTVV.

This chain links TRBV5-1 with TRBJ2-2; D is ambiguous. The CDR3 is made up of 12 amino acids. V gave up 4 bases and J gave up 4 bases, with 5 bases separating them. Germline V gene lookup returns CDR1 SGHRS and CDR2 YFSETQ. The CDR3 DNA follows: TGCGCCAGCAGCCAAACCACCGGGGAGCTGTTTTTT. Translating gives CASSQTTGELFF. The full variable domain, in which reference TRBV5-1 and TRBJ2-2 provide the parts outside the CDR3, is KAGVTQTPRYLIKTRGQQVTLSCSPISGHRSVSWYQQTPGQGLQFLFEYFSETQRNKGNFPGRFSGRQFSNSRSEMNVSTLELGDSALYLCASSQTTGELFFGEGSRLTVL.

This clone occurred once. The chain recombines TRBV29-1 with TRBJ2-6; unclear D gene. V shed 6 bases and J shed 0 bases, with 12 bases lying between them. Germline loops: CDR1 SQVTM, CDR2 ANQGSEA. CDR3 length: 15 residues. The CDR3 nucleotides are TGCAGCGTCCAGATGTGGGGCTCTGGGGCCAACGTCCTGACTTTC. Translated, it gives CSVQMWGSGANVLTF.

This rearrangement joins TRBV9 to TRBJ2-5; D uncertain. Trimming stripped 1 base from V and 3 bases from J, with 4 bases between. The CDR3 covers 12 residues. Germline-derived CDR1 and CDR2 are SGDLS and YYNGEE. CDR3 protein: CASSVSEETQYF. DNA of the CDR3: TGTGCCAGCAGCGTATCCGAAGAGACCCAGTACTTC.

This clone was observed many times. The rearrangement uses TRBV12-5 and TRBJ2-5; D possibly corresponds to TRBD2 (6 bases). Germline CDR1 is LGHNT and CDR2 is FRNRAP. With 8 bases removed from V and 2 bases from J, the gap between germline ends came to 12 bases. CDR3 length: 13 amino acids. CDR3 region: CASRLAPQETQYF. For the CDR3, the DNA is TGTGCTAGTCGCCTAGCGCCTCAAGAGACCCAGTACTTC. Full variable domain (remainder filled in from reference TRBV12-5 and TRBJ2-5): DARVTQTPRHKVTEMGQEVTMRCQPILGHNTVFWYRQTMMQGLELLAYFRNRAPLDDSGMPKDRFSAEMPDATLATLKIQPSEPRDSAVYFCASRLAPQETQYFGPGTRLLVL.

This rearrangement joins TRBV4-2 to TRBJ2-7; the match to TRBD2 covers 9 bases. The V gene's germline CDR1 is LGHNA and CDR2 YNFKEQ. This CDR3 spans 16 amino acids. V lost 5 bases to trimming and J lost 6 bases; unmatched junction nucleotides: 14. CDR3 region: CASSAQAGGTLGEQYF. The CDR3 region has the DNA TGTGCCAGCAGCGCCCAAGCGGGAGGAACCCTCGGCGAGCAGTACTTC.

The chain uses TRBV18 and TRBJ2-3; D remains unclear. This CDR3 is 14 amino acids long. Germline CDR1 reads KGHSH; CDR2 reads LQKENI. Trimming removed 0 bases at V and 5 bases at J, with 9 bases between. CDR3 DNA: TGTGCCAGCTCACCACCCGTTGCTCGAGATACGCAGTATTTT. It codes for CASSPPVARDTQYF.

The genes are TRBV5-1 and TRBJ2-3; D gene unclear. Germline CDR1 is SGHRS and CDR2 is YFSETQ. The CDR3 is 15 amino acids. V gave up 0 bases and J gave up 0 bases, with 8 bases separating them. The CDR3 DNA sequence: TGCGCCAGCAGCTTGGACAGTCCTAGCACAGATACGCAGTATTTT. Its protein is CASSLDSPSTDTQYF.

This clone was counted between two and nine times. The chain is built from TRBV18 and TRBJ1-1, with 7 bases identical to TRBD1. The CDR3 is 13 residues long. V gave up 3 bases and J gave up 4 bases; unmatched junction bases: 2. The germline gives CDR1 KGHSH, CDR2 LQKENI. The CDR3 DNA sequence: TGTGCCAGCTCACCTCAGGGGGGCACTGAAGCTTTCTTT. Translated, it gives CASSPQGGTEAFF.

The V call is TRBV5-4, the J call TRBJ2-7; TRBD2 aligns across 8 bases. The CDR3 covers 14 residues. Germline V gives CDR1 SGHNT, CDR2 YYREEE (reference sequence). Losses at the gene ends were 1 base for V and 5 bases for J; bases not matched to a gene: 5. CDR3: CASSLKRELNEQYF. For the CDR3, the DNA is TGTGCCAGCAGCTTGAAGCGGGAGCTAAACGAGCAGTACTTC.

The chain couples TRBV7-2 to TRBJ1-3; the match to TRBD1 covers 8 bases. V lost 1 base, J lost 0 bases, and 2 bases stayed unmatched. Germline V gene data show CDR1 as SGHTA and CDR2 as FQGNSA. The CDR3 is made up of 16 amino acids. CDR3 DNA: TGTGCCAGCAGCTTAGACAGGGGGGTCTCTGGAAACACCATATATTTT. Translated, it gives CASSLDRGVSGNTIYF.

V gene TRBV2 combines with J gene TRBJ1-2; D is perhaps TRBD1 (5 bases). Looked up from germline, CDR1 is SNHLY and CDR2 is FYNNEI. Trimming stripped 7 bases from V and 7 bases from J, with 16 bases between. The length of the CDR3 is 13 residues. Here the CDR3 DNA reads TGTGCCAGCAAGTCGGCAGGGCGGGGTGGCTACACCTTC. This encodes CASKSAGRGGYTF.

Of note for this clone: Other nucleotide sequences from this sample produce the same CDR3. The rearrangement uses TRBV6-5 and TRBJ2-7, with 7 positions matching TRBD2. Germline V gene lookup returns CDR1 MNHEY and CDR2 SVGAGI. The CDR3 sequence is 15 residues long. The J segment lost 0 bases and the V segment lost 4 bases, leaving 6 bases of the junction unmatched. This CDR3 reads CASSSLAGASYEQYF. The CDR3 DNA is TGTGCCAGCAGTTCCTTGGCGGGAGCCTCCTACGAGCAGTACTTC.

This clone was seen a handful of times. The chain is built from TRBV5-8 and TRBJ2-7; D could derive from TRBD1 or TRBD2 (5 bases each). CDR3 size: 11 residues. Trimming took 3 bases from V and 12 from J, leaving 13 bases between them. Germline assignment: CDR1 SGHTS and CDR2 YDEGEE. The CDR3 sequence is CASSYRDVGYF. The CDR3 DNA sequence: TGTGCCAGCAGCTACCGGGACGTGGGGTACTTC. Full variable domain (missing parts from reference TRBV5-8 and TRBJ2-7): EAGVTQSPTHLIKTRGQQATLRCSPISGHTSVYWYQQALGLGLQFLLWYDEGEERNRGNFPPRFSGRQFPNYSSELNVNALELEDSALYLCASSYRDVGYFGPGTRLTVT.